This T cell receptor beta chain derives from a study of technical replicates of blood from several donors. Trimming stripped 8 bases from V and 5 bases from J, with 22 bases between. Germline-derived CDR1 and CDR2 are MNHNS and SASEGT. The CDR3 covers 15 residues. Profiled with immunoSEQ multiplex PCR; TCRdb holds only in-frame clones, not every one. This sample has 70,000 to 95,000 clones, with around 93% found just once. This sequence joins TRBV6-1 and TRBJ2-7; D possibly corresponds to TRBD1 (6 bases). The sample was T cells isolated from PBMCs. The TCR sequence derives from a human donor in good health. CDR3 protein: CASGIQGKFSHEQYF. The CDR3 bases are TGTGCCAGCGGCATCCAGGGGAAGTTTTCCCACGAGCAGTACTTC.